Given below is one TCR beta chain in context. The data belong to a study of memory CD4+ T cells and cytomegalovirus serostatus. This CDR3 spans 13 amino acids. Germline CDR1 reads MGHDK; CDR2 reads SYGVNS. V lost 4 bases, J lost 0 bases, and 4 bases lay in between. Only in-frame clones appear in the TCRdb table, and some are missing; sequencing was by immunoSEQ multiplex PCR. Found here are 40,000 or so clones, approximately 80% of them singletons; the top ten hold 1% to 1.3%. The sort gate was single viable CD3+CD4+CD8-CD45RO+ cells for memory CD4+ T cells. The chain joins TRBV25-1 to TRBJ2-4; D remains ambiguous. Sequenced: memory CD4+ T cells from blood. The sequence derives from an adult in good health and CMV-seronegative. CDR3 protein: CASSVGAKNIQYF. Written as DNA, the CDR3 is TGTGCCAGCAGTGTAGGAGCCAAAAACATTCAGTACTTC. Full variable domain (rest looked up from reference TRBV25-1 and TRBJ2-4): EADIYQTPRYLVIGTGKKITLECSQTMGHDKMYWYQQDPGMELHLIHYSYGVNSTEKGDLSSESTVSRIRTEHFPLTLESARPSHTSQYLCASSVGAKNIQYFGAGTRLSVL.